A single sample is the source of the 17 T cell receptor beta chains below, sequenced in a study of cytomegalovirus exposure and HLA in healthy donors. The primer mix had 60 Vbeta and 13 Jbeta primers. The protocol was immunoSEQ multiplex PCR, while the TCRdb copy is restricted to in-frame clones and leaves out a portion. The sample includes about 72,000 clones, 82% of them seen just once. Sequenced: PBMCs. The source is a man between 18 and 35 years old in good health and CMV-seronegative.

This chain uses TRBV9 with TRBJ2-2, with TRBD1 matching over 7 bases. V lost 4 bases to trimming and J lost 0 bases; unmatched junction nucleotides: 6. From germline, CDR1 is SGDLS and CDR2 YYNGEE. This CDR3 contains 16 residues. Here the CDR3 reads CASSSRQGANTGELFF. The DNA of the CDR3 is TGTGCCAGCAGCTCTCGACAGGGCGCGAACACCGGGGAGCTGTTTTTT.

CDR3 loop: CASSIPGQAFLTDTQYF. For the CDR3, the DNA is TGTGCCAGCAGTATACCGGGACAGGCGTTTCTCACAGATACGCAGTATTTT. V and J are TRBV28 and TRBJ2-3, with 8 bases matching TRBD1. V was clipped by 5 bases and J by 2 bases; unmatched bases: 12. Germline-derived CDR1 and CDR2 are MDHEN and SYDVKM. The CDR3 has 17 amino acids.

The CDR3 nucleotides read TGTGCCAGTCAACTGGACAGGATGAACACTGAAGCTTTCTTT. Translating gives CASQLDRMNTEAFF. This sequence joins TRBV19 and TRBJ1-1; TRBD1 agrees at 7 bases. V shed 8 bases and J 0 bases; nucleotides not matched to a gene: 6. The CDR3 runs 14 residues. CDR1 is LNHDA, CDR2 SQIVND, per germline (reference sequence).

The chain is built from TRBV7-9 and TRBJ1-2; a possible D gene is TRBD1 (5 bases). The CDR3 has 15 amino acids. With 1 base removed from V and 2 bases from J, the gap between germline ends came to 11 bases. CDR1 SEHNR and CDR2 FQNEAQ come from the germline V gene (reference sequence). This CDR3 reads CASSLGVQANYGYTF. Here the CDR3 DNA reads TGTGCCAGCAGCTTAGGCGTACAGGCAAACTATGGCTACACCTTC.

This chain joins TRBV28 and TRBJ2-7, with 10 bases that match TRBD1. This CDR3 has 16 amino acids. CDR1 and CDR2 (germline): MDHEN, SYDVKM. J lost 7 bases, V lost 4 bases, and 13 bases had no gene match. Here the CDR3 DNA reads TGTGCCAGCAGTTCAACCGGGACAGGGGAGTTGGGTGAGCAGTACTTC. Protein sequence: CASSSTGTGELGEQYF.

V usage is TRBV28 and J usage is TRBJ1-2; D is possibly TRBD1 (6 bases). Trimming removed 2 bases at V and 0 bases at J, with 16 bases between. This CDR3 is built from 17 residues. Germline loops: CDR1 MDHEN, CDR2 SYDVKM. The CDR3 sequence is CASSLGLTGKANYGYTF. DNA of the CDR3: TGTGCCAGCAGTTTAGGGCTAACAGGGAAAGCTAACTATGGCTACACCTTC.

The V call is TRBV29-1, the J call TRBJ2-7; possible D gene TRBD1, 6 bases. The germline CDR1 and CDR2 sequences are SQVTM and ANQGSEA. Trimming took off 4 bases at V and 3 bases at J, with 10 bases between the two ends. The CDR3 consists of 12 residues. The DNA for the CDR3 is TGCAGCGTTGTAGGGGGACGCTACGAGCAGTACTTC. Translating gives CSVVGGRYEQYF.

The CDR3 protein is CASSLQRTGYYEQYF. CDR3 coding DNA: TGTGCCAGCAGCCTTCAAAGGACAGGATACTACGAGCAGTACTTC. V is TRBV4-2 and J is TRBJ2-7; 7 nucleotides match TRBD1. CDR1 is LGHNA and CDR2 is YNFKEQ in the germline V gene. The CDR3 covers 15 residues. Trimming took 4 bases from V and 3 from J; bases not matched to a gene: 9.

This clone was recorded a few times. The rearrangement joins TRBV5-1 to TRBJ1-2, with D maybe TRBD1 (6 bases). The germline V and J ends were trimmed by 6 bases and 3 bases, with 15 bases remaining between them. Germline V CDR1 and CDR2: SGHRS, YFSETQ. The CDR3 is made up of 14 amino acids. The CDR3 sequence: CASTRTGIDYGYTF. The CDR3 region has the DNA TGCGCCAGCACAAGAACAGGGATTGACTATGGCTACACCTTC. Looking up the rest from reference TRBV5-1 and TRBJ1-2 gives the full variable domain: KAGVTQTPRYLIKTRGQQVTLSCSPISGHRSVSWYQQTPGQGLQFLFEYFSETQRNKGNFPGRFSGRQFSNSRSEMNVSTLELGDSALYLCASTRTGIDYGYTFGSGTRLTVV.

The chain employs TRBV7-6 and TRBJ1-5; D not resolved. Between the trimmed V and J ends, which lost 1 base and 3 bases, there was a span of 7 bases. This CDR3 spans 14 amino acids. Germline lookup yields CDR1 SGHVS and CDR2 FNYEAQ. The CDR3 sequence is CASSLGPSNQPQHF. CDR3 nucleotides: TGTGCCAGCAGCTTAGGGCCCTCCAATCAGCCCCAGCATTTT.

As regards this clone: The CDR3 ends on some other residue instead of the conserved phenylalanine or tryptophan, so this is likely a read error. The chain is built from TRBV7-9 and TRBJ1-5, with D uncertain. V was shortened by 5 bases and J by 7 bases, with 15 bases between the two germline ends. This CDR3 has 14 residues. Germline V lookup: CDR1 SEHNR, CDR2 FQNEAQ (reference sequence). CDR3 bases: TGTGCCAGCAGCGACCTCCCGGCGGGGCAGCCCCAGCATCTT. It codes for CASSDLPAGQPQHL.

Of note for this clone: Within the sample, other DNA sequences also encode this same CDR3. J is TRBJ1-6 and V is TRBV6-5; a possible D gene is TRBD1 (6 bases). V lost 6 bases to trimming and J lost 4 bases, with 13 bases between them. This CDR3 contains 15 residues. Germline V gene data show CDR1 as MNHEY and CDR2 as SVGAGI. The CDR3: CASRDRNLYNSPLHF. The DNA of the CDR3 is TGTGCCAGCAGAGACAGGAACCTTTATAATTCACCCCTCCACTTT.

Only one count was recorded for this clone. The chain couples TRBV10-3 to TRBJ1-1; TRBD1 is a possible D gene (6 bases). Germline CDR1 reads ENHRY; CDR2 reads SYGVKD. V shed 10 bases and J shed 4 bases, with 19 bases lying between them. The CDR3 covers 14 residues. CDR3 nucleotides: TGTGCCAGCTCATCCACAGGGACGGTCACTGAAGCTTTCTTT. Residues: CASSSTGTVTEAFF.

CDR3 DNA sequence: TGTGCCAGCAGCGGCGGACAGGGTACGGAGACTGAAGCTTTCTTT. This codes for CASSGGQGTETEAFF. V usage is TRBV5-4 and J usage is TRBJ1-1; 8 bases align to TRBD1. J was trimmed by 5 bases and V by 4 bases; bases with no gene match: 10. CDR3 length: 15 amino acids. Per the germline V gene, CDR1 is SGHNT and CDR2 is YYREEE (reference sequence).

V usage is TRBV29-1 and J usage is TRBJ2-5, with a possible D match to TRBD1 (6 bases). The CDR3 consists of 15 residues. With 1 base removed from V and 0 bases from J, the gap between germline ends came to 12 bases. Per germline, CDR1 SQVTM and CDR2 ANQGSEA. The CDR3 sequence: CSVEGQGWYQETQYF. In nucleotides, the CDR3 is TGCAGCGTTGAAGGGCAGGGGTGGTACCAAGAGACCCAGTACTTC.

V gene TRBV7-3 combines with J gene TRBJ2-5; 7 nucleotides match TRBD2. This CDR3 has 15 residues. The ends lost 0 bases at V and 0 bases at J; junction bases unmatched: 1. The germline gives CDR1 SGHTA, CDR2 FQGTGA. CDR3: CASSLTGGYQETQYF. The CDR3 DNA reads as TGTGCCAGCAGCTTAACCGGGGGGTACCAAGAGACCCAGTACTTC.

This clone was detected once. The chain joins TRBV5-6 to TRBJ2-5; tentatively, D is TRBD2 (6 bases). The CDR3 length is 12 residues. V lost 5 bases and J 5 bases, leaving 10 bases between the germline ends. Germline V gives CDR1 SGHDT, CDR2 YYEEEE. CDR3 region: CASRGLGETQYF. The CDR3 nucleotides read TGTGCCAGCAGGGGACTGGGGGAGACCCAGTACTTC.